Described below is a single T cell receptor beta chain sequence and its context. What it binds is not known. The record originates from a study of blood T cells in healthy people across ages. Points from the study as a whole: Per million T cells, TCR beta diversity dropped roughly linearly as age increased.

Staff drew approximately 9.1 milliliters of peripheral blood from each donor. For the second PCR, which ran for about 7 to 12 cycles, a sample-barcoded 5' primer and a J-beta primer mix were used. Researchers report that each sample yielded at least 2.5 million CDR3-containing paired-end reads. TCRdb re-called the 5' RACE reads with MiXCR, one entry per CDR3 protein. The sample has some 320,000 distinct CDR3 sequences, less than 30% seen once. Sequencing was performed on blood. This TCR was sampled from a woman aged 70 to 79 in good health.

This chain's CDR3 is CASSLSGHQETQYF. CDR3 nucleotide sequence: TGCGCCAGCAGCTTGAGCGGGCACCAAGAGACCCAGTACTTC. The V and J genes are TRBV5-1 and TRBJ2-5, with D perhaps matching TRBD2 (6 bases). The CDR3 contains 14 residues. Germline CDR1 reads SGHRS; CDR2 reads YFSETQ. Trimming pared 1 base from V and 0 bases from J, leaving 7 bases between.